Listed below are T cell receptor beta chains from one sample, sequenced in a study of molecular identifiers for immune sequencing clone quantification. TCRdb itself ran the PCR reads through MiXCR, one entry per CDR3 protein. The table includes hundreds of thousands of distinct CDR3 sequences, under 25% detected once. The sequencing input was naive CD8+ T cells from blood, with Jurkat cell RNA spiked in. Every receptor here comes from a human donor in good health. Some libraries in this study had Jurkat cell RNA spiked in. The CDR3 runs from the conserved cysteine through the conserved F or W. Each record gives: J gene, D gene, clone size, V gene, CDR3 protein, CDR3 DNA. The D gene is left open where the match is weak. Some rows have no size entry. The others give once, few or many, or a class for an expanded clone.

j_call: TRBJ1-5
d_call: NA
clone_size: many
v_call: TRBV6-5
cdr3_aa: CASSSGFGNQPQHF
cdr3_nt: TGTGCCAGCAGTTCAGGGTTTGGCAATCAGCCCCAGCATTTT

j_call: TRBJ1-5
d_call: NA
clone_size: NA
v_call: TRBV4-3
cdr3_aa: CASSQEGTANQPQHF
cdr3_nt: TGCGCCAGCAGCCAAGAGGGGACGGCGAATCAGCCCCAGCATTTT

j_call: TRBJ2-7
d_call: NA
clone_size: NA
v_call: TRBV30
cdr3_aa: CAWRYQGTPYGEQYF
cdr3_nt: TGTGCCTGGAGGTACCAGGGGACCCCTTATGGGGAGCAGTACTTC

j_call: TRBJ2-7
d_call: NA
clone_size: few
v_call: TRBV28
cdr3_aa: CASRPGSLEQYF
cdr3_nt: TGTGCCAGCAGGCCGGGGTCACTCGAGCAGTACTTC

j_call: TRBJ1-5
d_call: NA
clone_size: many
v_call: TRBV7-9
cdr3_aa: CASSESNQPQHF
cdr3_nt: TGTGCCAGCAGTGAAAGCAATCAGCCCCAGCATTTT

j_call: TRBJ1-4
d_call: NA
clone_size: many
v_call: TRBV2
cdr3_aa: CASSHLWGANEKLFF
cdr3_nt: TGTGCCAGCAGCCACCTATGGGGGGCTAATGAAAAACTGTTTTTT

j_call: TRBJ1-3
d_call: NA
clone_size: many
v_call: TRBV9
cdr3_aa: CASSVSGVGNTIYF
cdr3_nt: TGTGCCAGCAGCGTATCAGGGGTTGGAAACACCATATATTTT

j_call: TRBJ1-5
d_call: NA
clone_size: many
v_call: TRBV29-1
cdr3_aa: CSVGQPNQPQHF
cdr3_nt: TGCAGCGTTGGACAGCCCAATCAGCCCCAGCATTTT

j_call: TRBJ2-7
d_call: NA
clone_size: many
v_call: TRBV7-9
cdr3_aa: CASSLAGLGDYEQYF
cdr3_nt: TGTGCCAGCAGCTTAGCGGGGTTAGGGGACTACGAGCAGTACTTC

j_call: TRBJ1-2
d_call: NA
clone_size: many
v_call: TRBV6-5
cdr3_aa: CASSYSDDYGYTF
cdr3_nt: TGTGCCAGCAGTTACTCTGACGACTATGGCTACACCTTC

j_call: TRBJ2-5
d_call: NA
clone_size: few
v_call: TRBV3-1
cdr3_aa: CASSPSIRRTTQETQYF
cdr3_nt: TGTGCCAGCAGCCCGAGTATCAGACGGACCACTCAAGAGACCCAGTACTTC

j_call: TRBJ1-2
d_call: NA
clone_size: once
v_call: TRBV19
cdr3_aa: CASGMGQVEGYTF
cdr3_nt: TGTGCCAGTGGTATGGGGCAGGTCGAGGGCTACACCTTC

j_call: TRBJ1-1
d_call: NA
clone_size: NA
v_call: TRBV7-9
cdr3_aa: CASSTSWTDMNTEAFF
cdr3_nt: TGTGCCAGCAGCACTAGTTGGACAGACATGAACACTGAAGCTTTCTTT

j_call: TRBJ2-3
d_call: NA
clone_size: many
v_call: TRBV2
cdr3_aa: CASAGTDGGTDTQYF
cdr3_nt: TGTGCCAGCGCCGGGACGGACGGTGGCACAGATACGCAGTATTTT

j_call: TRBJ2-7
d_call: TRBD1
clone_size: few
v_call: TRBV6-6
cdr3_aa: CASSQRTGSYEQYF
cdr3_nt: TGTGCCAGCAGTCAACGGACAGGCTCCTACGAGCAGTACTTC

j_call: TRBJ1-1
d_call: NA
clone_size: few
v_call: TRBV11-3
cdr3_aa: CASSLRGEGPEAFF
cdr3_nt: TGTGCCAGCAGCTTGAGAGGGGAAGGGCCTGAAGCTTTCTTT

j_call: TRBJ2-6
d_call: NA
clone_size: NA
v_call: TRBV18
cdr3_aa: CASSPVQDTSSGANILTF
cdr3_nt: TGTGCCAGCTCACCGGTCCAGGACACAAGCTCTGGGGCCAACATCCTGACTTTC

j_call: TRBJ2-6
d_call: NA
clone_size: NA
v_call: TRBV4-3
cdr3_aa: CASSQDLWGSGANVLTF
cdr3_nt: TGCGCCAGCAGCCAAGATCTCTGGGGTTCTGGGGCCAACGTCCTGACTTTC

j_call: TRBJ2-7
d_call: NA
clone_size: few
v_call: TRBV12-3/TRBV12-4
cdr3_aa: CASSSTISYEQYF
cdr3_nt: TGTGCCAGCAGTTCGACTATATCCTACGAGCAGTACTTC

j_call: TRBJ2-5
d_call: NA
clone_size: few
v_call: TRBV12-3/TRBV12-4
cdr3_aa: CASRPARGMIETQHF
cdr3_nt: TGTGCCAGCAGACCCGCGCGGGGTATGATAGAGACCCAGCACTTC

j_call: TRBJ2-3
d_call: NA
clone_size: few
v_call: TRBV7-9
cdr3_aa: CASSPELRTFNTQYF
cdr3_nt: TGTGCCAGCAGCCCAGAGTTAAGGACTTTCAATACGCAGTATTTT

j_call: TRBJ2-7
d_call: NA
clone_size: many
v_call: TRBV5-1
cdr3_aa: CASSLASRSIHYEQYF
cdr3_nt: TGCGCCAGCAGCTTGGCCAGCAGATCGATTCACTACGAGCAGTACTTC

j_call: TRBJ2-4
d_call: NA
clone_size: many
v_call: TRBV29-1
cdr3_aa: CSVVGVPIAKNIQYF
cdr3_nt: TGCAGCGTTGTTGGGGTCCCCATAGCCAAAAACATTCAGTACTTC

j_call: TRBJ1-1
d_call: NA
clone_size: many
v_call: TRBV12-3/TRBV12-4
cdr3_aa: CASSSRGLEAFF
cdr3_nt: TGTGCCAGCAGTTCCCGGGGGCTTGAAGCTTTCTTT

j_call: TRBJ1-1
d_call: NA
clone_size: NA
v_call: TRBV4-2
cdr3_aa: CASSQDSMNTKAFF
cdr3_nt: TGTGCCAGCAGCCAGGACAGTATGAACACTAAAGCTTTCTTT

j_call: TRBJ2-3
d_call: NA
clone_size: few
v_call: TRBV30
cdr3_aa: CAWSTGRTNTDTQYF
cdr3_nt: TGTGCCTGGAGTACCGGACGGACGAACACAGATACGCAGTATTTT

j_call: TRBJ2-7
d_call: NA
clone_size: NA
v_call: TRBV29-1
cdr3_aa: CCVEWRAKGDYEQYF
cdr3_nt: TGCTGCGTTGAATGGAGGGCAAAGGGGGACTACGAGCAGTACTTC

j_call: TRBJ1-4
d_call: NA
clone_size: few
v_call: TRBV20-1
cdr3_aa: CSARTATNEKLFF
cdr3_nt: TGCAGTGCTAGGACAGCAACTAATGAAAAACTGTTTTTT

j_call: TRBJ1-1
d_call: NA
clone_size: NA
v_call: TRBV12-3/TRBV12-4
cdr3_aa: CASSRTPEAFF
cdr3_nt: TGTGCCAGCAGCCGGACACCTGAAGCTTTCTTT

j_call: TRBJ2-7
d_call: NA
clone_size: many
v_call: TRBV13
cdr3_aa: CASSHAGEQYF
cdr3_nt: TGTGCCAGCAGCCACGCGGGGGAGCAGTACTTC

j_call: TRBJ1-1
d_call: TRBD1
clone_size: many
v_call: TRBV7-9
cdr3_aa: CLRDRVEGDTEAFF
cdr3_nt: TGTCTCCGGGACAGGGTGGAAGGAGACACTGAAGCTTTCTTT

j_call: TRBJ2-7
d_call: TRBD1
clone_size: few
v_call: TRBV7-9
cdr3_aa: CASSLDTGAYEQYF
cdr3_nt: TGTGCCAGCAGCTTAGATACAGGGGCCTACGAGCAGTACTTC

j_call: TRBJ2-7
d_call: TRBD2
clone_size: NA
v_call: TRBV20-1
cdr3_aa: CSARETGGRYEQYF
cdr3_nt: TGCAGTGCTAGAGAAACTGGCGGGAGATACGAGCAGTACTTC

j_call: TRBJ2-7
d_call: NA
clone_size: few
v_call: TRBV19
cdr3_aa: CASSWRQSYEQYF
cdr3_nt: TGTGCCAGTAGTTGGAGACAGTCCTACGAGCAGTACTTC

j_call: TRBJ2-7
d_call: NA
clone_size: few
v_call: TRBV5-6
cdr3_aa: CASSWGAGPYEQYF
cdr3_nt: TGTGCCAGCAGCTGGGGGGCGGGTCCGTACGAGCAGTACTTC

j_call: TRBJ2-1
d_call: NA
clone_size: many
v_call: TRBV19
cdr3_aa: CASSILSAAYNEQFF
cdr3_nt: TGTGCCAGTAGTATCTTAAGCGCTGCCTACAATGAGCAGTTCTTC

j_call: TRBJ2-3
d_call: TRBD2
clone_size: few
v_call: TRBV5-6
cdr3_aa: CASSLEWTSGRVLRDTQYF
cdr3_nt: TGTGCCAGCAGCTTGGAGTGGACTAGCGGGAGAGTTTTGAGAGATACGCAGTATTTT

j_call: TRBJ2-3
d_call: TRBD2
clone_size: NA
v_call: TRBV7-9
cdr3_aa: CASSLELAGADTQYF
cdr3_nt: TGTGCCAGCAGCTTAGAACTAGCGGGAGCAGATACGCAGTATTTT

j_call: TRBJ1-5
d_call: NA
clone_size: few
v_call: TRBV20-1
cdr3_aa: CSARDWDSAAPQHF
cdr3_nt: TGCAGTGCAAGGGATTGGGACTCCGCGGCGCCCCAGCATTTT

j_call: TRBJ2-2
d_call: NA
clone_size: few
v_call: TRBV6-5
cdr3_aa: CASSYWGTGELFF
cdr3_nt: TGTGCCAGCAGTTATTGGGGCACCGGGGAGCTGTTTTTT

j_call: TRBJ1-5
d_call: NA
clone_size: many
v_call: TRBV12-3/TRBV12-4
cdr3_aa: CASSLVVVQPQHF
cdr3_nt: TGTGCCAGCAGTTTAGTTGTGGTGCAGCCCCAGCATTTT

j_call: TRBJ1-4
d_call: NA
clone_size: many
v_call: TRBV29-1
cdr3_aa: CSVVPTAEPNEKLFF
cdr3_nt: TGCAGCGTTGTCCCGACGGCAGAGCCTAATGAAAAACTGTTTTTT